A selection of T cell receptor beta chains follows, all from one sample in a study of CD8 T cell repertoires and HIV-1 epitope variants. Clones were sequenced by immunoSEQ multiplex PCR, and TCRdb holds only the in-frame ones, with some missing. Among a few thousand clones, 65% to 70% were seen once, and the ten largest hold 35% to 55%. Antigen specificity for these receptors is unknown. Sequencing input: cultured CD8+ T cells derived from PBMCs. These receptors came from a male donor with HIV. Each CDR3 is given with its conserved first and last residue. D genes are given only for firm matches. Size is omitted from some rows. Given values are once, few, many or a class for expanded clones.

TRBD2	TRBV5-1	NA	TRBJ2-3	CASSGLAGGPGGDTQYF	TGCGCCAGCAGCGGACTAGCGGGAGGGCCCGGTGGAGATACGCAGTATTTT
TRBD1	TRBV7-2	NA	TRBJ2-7	CASSSRTGLTYEQYF	TGTGCCAGCAGCTCACGGACAGGTCTTACCTACGAGCAGTACTTC
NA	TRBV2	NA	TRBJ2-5	CASRTAQQETQYF	TGTGCCAGCAGGACAGCCCAACAAGAGACCCAGTACTTC
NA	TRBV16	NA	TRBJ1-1	CASSLNTLNTEAFF	TGTGCCAGCAGCCTAAATACTTTGAACACTGAAGCTTTCTTT
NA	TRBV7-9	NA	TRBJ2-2	CASSFRGNTGELFF	TGTGCCAGCAGCTTTCGCGGGAACACCGGGGAGCTGTTTTTT
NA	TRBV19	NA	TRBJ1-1	CASSPGSEAFF	TGTGCCAGTAGTCCCGGCAGCGAAGCTTTCTTT
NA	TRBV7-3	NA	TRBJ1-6	CASRGHHNSPLHF	TGTGCCAGCAGGGGACACCATAATTCACCCCTCCACTTT
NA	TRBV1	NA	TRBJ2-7	CTSSHSLRYEQYF	TGCACCAGCAGCCATTCTCTGCGGTACGAGCAGTACTTC
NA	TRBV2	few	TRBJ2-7	CASSPSSYEQYF	TGTGCCAGCAGCCCTAGCTCCTACGAGCAGTACTTC
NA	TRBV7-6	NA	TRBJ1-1	CASSLGENTEAFF	TGTGCCAGCAGCTTAGGGGAGAACACTGAAGCTTTCTTT
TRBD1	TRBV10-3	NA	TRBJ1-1	CAISEADRAKAFF	TGTGCCATCAGTGAGGCCGACAGGGCTAAAGCTTTCTTT
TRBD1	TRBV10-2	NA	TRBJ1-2	CASSGTGGDGYTF	TGCGCCAGCAGTGGGACAGGGGGGGATGGCTACACCTTC
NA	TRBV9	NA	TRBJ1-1	CASSPGGETNTEAFF	TGTGCCAGCAGCCCAGGCGGGGAAACGAACACTGAAGCTTTCTTT
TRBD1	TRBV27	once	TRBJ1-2	CASSPGTGNYGYTF	TGTGCCAGCAGTCCTGGGACAGGGAACTATGGCTACACCTTC
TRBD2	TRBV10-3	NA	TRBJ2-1	CAISESGSGGSPSYNEQFF	TGTGCCATCAGTGAGTCGGGAAGCGGGGGGTCTCCCTCCTACAATGAGCAGTTCTTC
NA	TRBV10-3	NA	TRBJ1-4	CAISESDGGWEKLFF	TGTGCCATCAGTGAGTCGGATGGGGGATGGGAAAAACTGTTTTTT
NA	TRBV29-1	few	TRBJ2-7	CSVVGRNTYEQYF	TGCAGCGTTGTGGGCAGGAACACCTACGAGCAGTACTTC
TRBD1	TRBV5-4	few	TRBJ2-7	CASSLGQGAYEQYF	TGTGCCAGCAGCTTGGGACAGGGGGCCTACGAGCAGTACTTC
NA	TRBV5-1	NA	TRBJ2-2	CASSFLQVFREPGLAGELFF	TGCGCCAGCAGCTTCCTTCAGGTTTTCAGGGAACCAGGACTTGCCGGGGAGCTGTTTTTT
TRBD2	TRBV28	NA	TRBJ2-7	CASSWGLAASYEQYF	TGTGCCAGCAGTTGGGGACTAGCGGCCTCCTACGAGCAGTACTTC
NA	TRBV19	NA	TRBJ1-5	CASRLAGLSNQPQHF	TGTGCCAGTAGATTGGCAGGTCTTAGCAATCAGCCCCAGCATTTT
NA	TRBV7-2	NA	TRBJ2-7	CASSQEPGAGALSSYEQYF	TGCGCCAGCAGCCAAGAGCCGGGAGCGGGCGCCCTGAGCTCCTACGAGCAGTACTTC
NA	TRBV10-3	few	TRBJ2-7	CAISESGPYEQYF	TGTGCCATCAGTGAGTCGGGCCCGTACGAGCAGTACTTC
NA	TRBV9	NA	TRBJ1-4	CASSRAEKLFF	TGTGCCAGCAGCCGGGCGGAAAAACTGTTTTTT
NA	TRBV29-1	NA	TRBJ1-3	CSVVLPSGNTIYF	TGCAGCGTTGTACTTCCCTCTGGAAACACCATATATTTT
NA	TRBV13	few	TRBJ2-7	CASSSTAISYEQYF	TGTGCCAGCAGCTCTACCGCGATCTCCTACGAGCAGTACTTC
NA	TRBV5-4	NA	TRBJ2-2	CASSSWVMGTGELFF	TGTGCCAGCAGCTCATGGGTCATGGGCACCGGGGAGCTGTTTTTT
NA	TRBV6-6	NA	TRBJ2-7	CASSPRPYEQYF	TGTGCCAGCAGTCCCCGACCGTACGAGCAGTACTTC
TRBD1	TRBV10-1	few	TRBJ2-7	CASSLGQAGEQYF	TGCGCCAGCAGTTTGGGACAGGCGGGGGAGCAGTACTTC
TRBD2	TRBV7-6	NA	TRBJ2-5	CASSYLPGGLAGSETQYF	TGTGCCAGCAGCTACTTACCGGGGGGACTAGCGGGGTCAGAGACCCAGTACTTC
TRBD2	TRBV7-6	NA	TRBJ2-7	CASSLGTRGDEQYF	TGTGCCAGCAGCTTAGGGACTAGAGGCGACGAGCAGTACTTC
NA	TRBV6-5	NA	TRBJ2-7	CASRTYSGIGEQYF	TGTGCCAGCAGGACCTACTCGGGGATAGGCGAGCAGTACTTC
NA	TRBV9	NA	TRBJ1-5	CASTSFSVPDQHF	TGTGCCAGCACCTCGTTCTCGGTCCCGGACCAGCATTTT